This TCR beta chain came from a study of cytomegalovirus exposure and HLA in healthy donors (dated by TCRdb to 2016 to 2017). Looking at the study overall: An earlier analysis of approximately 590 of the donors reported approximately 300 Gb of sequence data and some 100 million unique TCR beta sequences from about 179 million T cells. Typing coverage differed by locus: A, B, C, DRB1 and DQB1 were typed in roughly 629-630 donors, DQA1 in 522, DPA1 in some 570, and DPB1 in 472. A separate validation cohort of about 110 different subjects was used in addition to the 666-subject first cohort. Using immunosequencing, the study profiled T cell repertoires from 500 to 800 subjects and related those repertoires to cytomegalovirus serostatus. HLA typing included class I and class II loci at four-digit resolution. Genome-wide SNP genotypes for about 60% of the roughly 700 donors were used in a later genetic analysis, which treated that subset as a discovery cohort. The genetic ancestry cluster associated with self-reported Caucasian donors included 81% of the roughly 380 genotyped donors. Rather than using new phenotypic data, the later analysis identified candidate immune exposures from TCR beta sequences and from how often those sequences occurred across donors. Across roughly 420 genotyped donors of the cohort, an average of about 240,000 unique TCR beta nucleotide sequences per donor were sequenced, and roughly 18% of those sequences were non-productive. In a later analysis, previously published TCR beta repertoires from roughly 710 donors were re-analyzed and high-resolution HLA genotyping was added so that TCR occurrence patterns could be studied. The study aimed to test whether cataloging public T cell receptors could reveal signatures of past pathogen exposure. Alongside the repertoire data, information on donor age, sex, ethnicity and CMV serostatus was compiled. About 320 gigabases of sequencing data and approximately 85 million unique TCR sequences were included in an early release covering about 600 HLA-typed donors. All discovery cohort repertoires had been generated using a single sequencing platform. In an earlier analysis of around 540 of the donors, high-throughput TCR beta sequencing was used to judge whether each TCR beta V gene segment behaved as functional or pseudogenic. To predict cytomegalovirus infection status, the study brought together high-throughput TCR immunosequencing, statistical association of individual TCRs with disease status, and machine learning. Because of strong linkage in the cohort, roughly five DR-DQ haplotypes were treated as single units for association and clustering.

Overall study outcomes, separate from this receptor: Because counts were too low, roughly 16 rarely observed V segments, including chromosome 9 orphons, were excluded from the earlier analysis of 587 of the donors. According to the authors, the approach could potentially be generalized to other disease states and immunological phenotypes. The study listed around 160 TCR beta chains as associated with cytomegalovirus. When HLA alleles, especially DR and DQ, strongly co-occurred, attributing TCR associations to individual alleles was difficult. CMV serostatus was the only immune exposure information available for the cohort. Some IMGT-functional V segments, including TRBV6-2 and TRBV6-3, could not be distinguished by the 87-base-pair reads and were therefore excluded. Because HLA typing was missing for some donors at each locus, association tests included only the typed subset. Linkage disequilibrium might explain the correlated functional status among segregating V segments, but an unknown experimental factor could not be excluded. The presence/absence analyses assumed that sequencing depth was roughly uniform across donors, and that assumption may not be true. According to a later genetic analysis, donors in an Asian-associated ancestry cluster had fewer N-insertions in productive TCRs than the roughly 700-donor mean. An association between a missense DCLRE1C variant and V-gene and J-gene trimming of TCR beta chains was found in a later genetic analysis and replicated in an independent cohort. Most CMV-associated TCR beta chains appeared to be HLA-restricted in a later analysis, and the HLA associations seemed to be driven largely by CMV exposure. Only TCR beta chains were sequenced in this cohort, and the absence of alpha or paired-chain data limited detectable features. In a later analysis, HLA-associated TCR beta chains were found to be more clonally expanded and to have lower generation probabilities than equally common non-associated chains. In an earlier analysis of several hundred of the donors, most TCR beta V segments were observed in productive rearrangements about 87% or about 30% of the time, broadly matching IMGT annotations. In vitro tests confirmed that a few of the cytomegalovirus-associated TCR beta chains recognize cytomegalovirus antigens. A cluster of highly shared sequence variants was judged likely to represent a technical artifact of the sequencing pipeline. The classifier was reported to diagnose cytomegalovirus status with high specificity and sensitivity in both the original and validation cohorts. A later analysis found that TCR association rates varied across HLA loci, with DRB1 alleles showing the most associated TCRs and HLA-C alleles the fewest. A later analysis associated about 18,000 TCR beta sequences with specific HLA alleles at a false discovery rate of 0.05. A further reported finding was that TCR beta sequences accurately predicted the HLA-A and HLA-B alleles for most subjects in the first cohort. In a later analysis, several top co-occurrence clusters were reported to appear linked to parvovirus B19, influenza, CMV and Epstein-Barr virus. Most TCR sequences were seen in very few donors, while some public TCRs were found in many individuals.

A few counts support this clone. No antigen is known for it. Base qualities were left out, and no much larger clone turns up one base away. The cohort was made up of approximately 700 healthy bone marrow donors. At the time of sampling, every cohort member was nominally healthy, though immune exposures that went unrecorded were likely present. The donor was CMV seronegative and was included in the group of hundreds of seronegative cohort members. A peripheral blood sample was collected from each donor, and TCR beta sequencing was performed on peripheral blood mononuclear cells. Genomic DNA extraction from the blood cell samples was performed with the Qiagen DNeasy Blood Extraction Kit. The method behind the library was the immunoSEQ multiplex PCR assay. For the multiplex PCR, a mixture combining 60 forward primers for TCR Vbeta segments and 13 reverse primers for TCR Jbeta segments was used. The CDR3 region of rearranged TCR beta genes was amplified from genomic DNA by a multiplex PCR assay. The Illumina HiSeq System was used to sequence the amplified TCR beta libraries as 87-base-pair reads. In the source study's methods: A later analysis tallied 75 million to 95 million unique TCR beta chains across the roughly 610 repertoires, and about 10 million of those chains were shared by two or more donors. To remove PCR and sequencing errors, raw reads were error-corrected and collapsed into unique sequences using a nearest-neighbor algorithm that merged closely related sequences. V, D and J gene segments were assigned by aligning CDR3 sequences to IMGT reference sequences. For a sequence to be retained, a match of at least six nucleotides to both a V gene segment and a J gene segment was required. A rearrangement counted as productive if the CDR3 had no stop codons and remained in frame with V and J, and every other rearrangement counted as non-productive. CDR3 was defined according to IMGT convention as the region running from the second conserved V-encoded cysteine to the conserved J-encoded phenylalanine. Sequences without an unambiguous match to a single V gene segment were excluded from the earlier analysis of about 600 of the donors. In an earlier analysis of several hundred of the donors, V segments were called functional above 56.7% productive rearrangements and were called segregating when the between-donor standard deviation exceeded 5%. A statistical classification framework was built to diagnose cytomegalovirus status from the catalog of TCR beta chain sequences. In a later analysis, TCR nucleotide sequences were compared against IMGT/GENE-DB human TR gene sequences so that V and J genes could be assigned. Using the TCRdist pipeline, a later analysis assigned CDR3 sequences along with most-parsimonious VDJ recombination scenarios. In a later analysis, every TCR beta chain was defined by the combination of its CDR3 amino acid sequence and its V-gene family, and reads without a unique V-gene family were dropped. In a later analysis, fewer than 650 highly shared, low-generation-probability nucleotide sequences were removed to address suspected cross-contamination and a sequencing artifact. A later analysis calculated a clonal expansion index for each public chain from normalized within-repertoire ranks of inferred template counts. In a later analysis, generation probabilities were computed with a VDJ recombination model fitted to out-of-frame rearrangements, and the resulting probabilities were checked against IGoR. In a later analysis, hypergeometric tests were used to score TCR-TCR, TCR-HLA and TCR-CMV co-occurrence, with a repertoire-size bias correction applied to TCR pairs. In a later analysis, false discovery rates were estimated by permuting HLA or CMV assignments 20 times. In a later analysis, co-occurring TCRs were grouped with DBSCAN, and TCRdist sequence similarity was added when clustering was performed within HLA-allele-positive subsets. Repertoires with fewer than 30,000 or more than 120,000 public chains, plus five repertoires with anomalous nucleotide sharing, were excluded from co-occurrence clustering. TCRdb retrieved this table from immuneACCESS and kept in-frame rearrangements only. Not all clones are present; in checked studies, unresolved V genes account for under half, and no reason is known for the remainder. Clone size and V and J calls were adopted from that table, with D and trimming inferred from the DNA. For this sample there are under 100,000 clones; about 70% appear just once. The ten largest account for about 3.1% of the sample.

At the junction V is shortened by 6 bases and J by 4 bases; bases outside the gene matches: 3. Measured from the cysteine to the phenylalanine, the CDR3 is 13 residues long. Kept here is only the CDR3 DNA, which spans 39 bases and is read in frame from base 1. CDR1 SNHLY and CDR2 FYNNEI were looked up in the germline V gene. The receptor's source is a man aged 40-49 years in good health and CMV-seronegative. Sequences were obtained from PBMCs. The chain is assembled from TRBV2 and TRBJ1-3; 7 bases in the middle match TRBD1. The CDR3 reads CASRGQPGNTIYF. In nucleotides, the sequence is TGTGCCAGCAGGGGACAGCCCGGAAACACCATATATTTT.